This TCR beta chain was obtained from a study of blood T cell repertoires in COVID-19. For the study at large: COVID-19 samples from acute and convalescent phases originated in the United States, Italy and Spain. T cells, B-cell-depleted T cells, or PBMCs supplied cDNA or gDNA.

Authors' data handling: The authors estimated nucleated cell counts from reference gene primer amplification. Clones were sequenced by immunoSEQ multiplex PCR, and TCRdb holds only the in-frame ones, with some missing. V and J calls and clone size are those listed in that table; D and trimming were worked out from the DNA. The sample holds 170,000 or so clones; 85% to 90% are singletons and the top ten take roughly 7%. Germline CDR1 ENHRY, CDR2 SYGVKD. The V gene end was trimmed by 9 bases and the J gene end by 2 bases; junction bases not matched to a gene: 5. The CDR3 is 13 residues long. The sequence was obtained from a man aged 45-65 years with active or convalescent COVID-19. Source material: peripheral blood. V is TRBV10-3 and J is TRBJ1-2, with 8 nucleotides matching TRBD1. In nucleotides, the CDR3 is TGTGCCATGACAGGGGCTGAGAACTATGGCTACACCTTC. Its protein is CAMTGAENYGYTF.